This entry is about one TCR beta chain. J gave up 5 bases and V 6 bases, and 3 bases lay outside the gene matches. The CDR3 spans 13 residues. Germline-derived CDR1 and CDR2 are LNHDA and SQIVND (reference sequence). The data belong to a study of cytomegalovirus exposure and HLA in healthy donors. Assay: immunoSEQ multiplex PCR; the TCRdb copy retains only in-frame clones and omits some. In the table there are over 60,000 clones, just under 95% of which are singletons. This chain joins TRBV19 and TRBJ2-7; TRBD1 agrees at 11 bases. Sequenced input: PBMCs. The sequence was obtained from a man in his late teens or twenties in good health and CMV-seropositive. The CDR3 coding sequence is TGTGCCAGTAGGGACAGGGGGCAGGACGAGCAGTACTTC. Translating gives CASRDRGQDEQYF.